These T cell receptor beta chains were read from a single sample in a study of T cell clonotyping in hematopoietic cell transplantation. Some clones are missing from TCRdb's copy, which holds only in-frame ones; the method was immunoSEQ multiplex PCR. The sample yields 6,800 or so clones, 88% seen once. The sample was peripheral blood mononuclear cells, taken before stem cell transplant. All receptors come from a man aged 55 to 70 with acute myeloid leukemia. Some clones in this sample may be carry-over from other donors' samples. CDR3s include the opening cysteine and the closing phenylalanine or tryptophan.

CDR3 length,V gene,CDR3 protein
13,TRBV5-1,CASSLVPDQPQHF
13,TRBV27,CASRPGGAGELFF
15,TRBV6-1,CASSEGYSSGYGYTF
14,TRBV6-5,CASSPRGSNQPQHF
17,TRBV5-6,CASSPETGRSDTGELFF
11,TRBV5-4,CASSLVDEQFF
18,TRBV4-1,CASSPKYGTGGDRYGYTF
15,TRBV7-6,CASSSTGQSTDTQYF
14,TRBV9,CASSDRDRDEKLFF
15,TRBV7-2,CASSLKRGRTDTQYF
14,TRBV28,CASSLAGGTYEQYF
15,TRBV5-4,CASSYSGTTNEKLFF
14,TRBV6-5,CASSNYRGNYGYTF
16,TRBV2,CASSDPEQRYQETQYF
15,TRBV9,CASSVSGINTDTQYF
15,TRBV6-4,CASRLSHSENQPQHF
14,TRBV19,CASSTDRGLSEQYF
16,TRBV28,CASSFLTGQGFYEQYF
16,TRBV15,CATSRLGGAGTDTQYF
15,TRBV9,CASSVSARSGNTIYF
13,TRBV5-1,CASSLDQLDGYTF
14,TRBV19,CASSGTGIMETQYF
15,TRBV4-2,CASSQDRGGNTEAFF
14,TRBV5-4,CASSLRREQETQYF
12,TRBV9,CASSKGDQPQHF
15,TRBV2,CASRAQGYDNEKLFF
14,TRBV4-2,CASSQVQAFWEQYF
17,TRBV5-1,CASSLSRIGTARNEQFF
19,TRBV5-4,CASSSGGLAGVQNTDTQYF
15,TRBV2,CASIRTGAPTGELFF
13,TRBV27,CASSFGQGAELFF
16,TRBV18,CASSPKTGRGDDEAFF
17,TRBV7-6,CASSPVVREWGTDTQYF
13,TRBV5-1,CASSVTDLTEAFF
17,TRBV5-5,CASSSPGLAGGVGTQYF
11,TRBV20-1,CSARDGYEQYF
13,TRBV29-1,CSVTGPNTDTQYF
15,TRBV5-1,CASSLGTAEVDTQYF
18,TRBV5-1,CASSLVAGARYSYNEQFF
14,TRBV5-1,CASSLGGTVTEAFF
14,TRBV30,CAWSSQGASYGYTF
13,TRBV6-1,CASRHDRDTEAFF
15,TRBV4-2,CASSQEGTGPYEQYF
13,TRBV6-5,CASRRDRAYEQYF
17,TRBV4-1,CASSLDRDRGPPGELFF
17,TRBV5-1,CASSPGQDISSNYGYTF
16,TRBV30,CAWSVRGGIGHNEQFF
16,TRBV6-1,CASSEISGRAFNEQFF
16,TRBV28,CASSLSMDRAAYEQYF
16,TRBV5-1,CASSFPSGRPTYEQYF
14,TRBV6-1,CASRDSLGLYGYTF
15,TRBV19,CASKGQPRKNYGYTF
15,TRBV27,CASSPWGGAKNIQYF
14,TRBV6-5,CASSYSRGDQPQHF
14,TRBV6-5,CATLSRGATDTQYF
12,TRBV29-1,CSVDPSIDEQFF
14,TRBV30,CACSTGTGGTEAFF
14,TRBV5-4,CASSSDRPNYGYTF
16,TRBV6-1,CASSEVGRMNTGELFF